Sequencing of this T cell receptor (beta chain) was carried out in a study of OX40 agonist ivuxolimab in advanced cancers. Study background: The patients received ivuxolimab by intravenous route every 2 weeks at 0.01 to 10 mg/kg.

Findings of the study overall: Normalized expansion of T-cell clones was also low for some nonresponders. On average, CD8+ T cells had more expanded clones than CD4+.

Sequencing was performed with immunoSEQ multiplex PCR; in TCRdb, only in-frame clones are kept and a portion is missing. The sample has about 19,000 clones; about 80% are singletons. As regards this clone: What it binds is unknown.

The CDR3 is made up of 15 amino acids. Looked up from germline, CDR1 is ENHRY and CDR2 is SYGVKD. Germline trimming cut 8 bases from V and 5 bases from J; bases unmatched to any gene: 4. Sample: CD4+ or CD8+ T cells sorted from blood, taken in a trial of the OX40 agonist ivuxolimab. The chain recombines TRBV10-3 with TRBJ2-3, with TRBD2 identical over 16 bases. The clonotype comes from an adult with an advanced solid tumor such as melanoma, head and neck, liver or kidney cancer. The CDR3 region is CAIGGTSGRVDTQYF. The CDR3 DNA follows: TGTGCCATCGGGGGGACTAGCGGGAGGGTAGATACGCAGTATTTT.